These T cell receptor beta chains were read from a single sample in a study of T cell responses to AZD1222 COVID-19 vaccine. Sequenced by immunoSEQ multiplex PCR; TCRdb stores in-frame clones only, minus some. The table records approximately 75,000 clones, about 90% of them present only once. Sequenced material: peripheral blood, taken 28 days after the second AZD1222 dose. Receptors originate from an adult who received the AZD1222 COVID-19 vaccine. CDR3s include the opening cysteine and the closing phenylalanine or tryptophan. The order of the fields is D gene, V gene, J gene, clone size, CDR3 protein, CDR3 DNA. A D gene is named only where the DNA matches it firmly. The size entry is marked missing in some rows and otherwise reads once, few, many or a size class.

.	TRBV30	TRBJ2-1	.	CAWRLHSPTASYNEQFF	TGTGCCTGGAGACTTCACTCTCCGACTGCTTCCTACAATGAGCAGTTCTTC
TRBD1	TRBV29-1	TRBJ2-1	.	CSVTDRGTYNEQFF	TGCAGCGTTACTGACAGGGGAACCTACAATGAGCAGTTCTTC
.	TRBV5-1	TRBJ2-5	.	CASSLGLKETQYF	TGCGCCAGCAGCTTGGGACTCAAAGAGACCCAGTACTTC
TRBD1	TRBV2	TRBJ1-5	.	CASSEGGGAPINQPQHF	TGTGCCAGCAGTGAAGGAGGGGGCGCCCCTATTAATCAGCCCCAGCATTTT
.	TRBV9	TRBJ1-4	.	CASSVGWGGTNEKLFF	TGTGCCAGCAGCGTAGGGTGGGGGGGAACTAATGAAAAACTGTTTTTT
TRBD1	TRBV5-1	TRBJ2-7	once	CASSPGQMDYEQYF	TGCGCCAGCAGCCCGGGACAGATGGACTACGAGCAGTACTTC
.	TRBV6-5	TRBJ1-2	.	CASTSGGGGDFGYTF	TGTGCCAGCACCTCTGGGGGGGGAGGGGACTTCGGCTACACCTTC
TRBD1	TRBV30	TRBJ2-1	.	CAWQWGQVTNEQFF	TGTGCCTGGCAATGGGGACAGGTGACCAATGAGCAGTTCTTC
.	TRBV27	TRBJ1-5	.	CASSPSLGDQPQHF	TGTGCCAGCAGTCCCTCCTTGGGGGATCAGCCCCAGCATTTT
TRBD1	TRBV19	TRBJ1-1	.	CASSIDRQGRTEAFF	TGTGCCAGTAGTATAGACCGACAGGGACGGACTGAAGCTTTCTTT
.	TRBV19	TRBJ1-5	.	CASRSDSHSNQPQHF	TGTGCCAGTAGAAGCGACAGTCATAGCAATCAGCCCCAGCATTTT
.	TRBV6-4	TRBJ1-6	.	CASSAQGRYNSPLHF	TGTGCCAGCAGCGCGCAGGGCCGTTATAATTCACCCCTCCACTTT
.	TRBV3-1/TRBV3-2	TRBJ2-1	.	CASSHNGGGNEQFF	TGTGCCAGCAGCCATAACGGTGGGGGGAATGAGCAGTTCTTC
.	TRBV15	TRBJ1-4	.	CATSRVRGASEKLFF	TGTGCCACCAGCAGGGTGCGGGGGGCAAGCGAAAAACTGTTTTTT
.	TRBV18	TRBJ1-1	once	CASSPGMLAEAFF	TGTGCCAGCTCACCAGGGATGCTTGCTGAAGCTTTCTTT
TRBD1	TRBV4-1	TRBJ1-2	.	CASSHRQGDGYTF	TGCGCCAGCAGCCACCGACAGGGGGATGGCTACACCTTC